This section outlines one T cell receptor (beta chain) sequence together with its context. No cognate antigen has been identified for it. Qualities for individual bases were not recorded, and no much larger clone is one base off. Library preparation employed the immunoSEQ multiplex PCR assay. TCRdb carries this immuneACCESS record with in-frame sequences only. Its versions omit some clonotypes, under half of them owing to an unresolved V gene in the studies checked, with the rest unexplained. The sample table lists roughly 30,000 clones, 85% to 90% of them with a count of one. The leading ten clones occupy about 8.1% of the sample. This record comes from a study of PD-1 and CTLA-4 blockade in melanoma (dated by TCRdb to about 2021). Concerning the study at large: The study compared how PD-1 blockade and CTLA-4 blockade affected the melanoma-reactive CD8 T cell response in patients with melanoma.

V was cut back by 2 bases and J by 7 bases, leaving a gap of 11 bases between them. In the germline V gene (reference sequence), CDR1 corresponds to SEHNR and CDR2 to FQNEAQ. The CDR3 contains 13 residues, cysteine and phenylalanine counted. This entry keeps only the CDR3 DNA: 39 bases, framed from base 1. The origin of this receptor is a human donor with melanoma. The rearranged segments are TRBV7-9 and TRBJ1-1, with the D gene not confidently named. The sample in question was CD8+ T cells from peripheral blood, obtained before anti-PD-1 treatment. At the DNA level, the sequence is TGTGCCAGCAGCTTAATTTCACAAGTTGAAGCTTTCTTT. This gives the protein CASSLISQVEAFF.